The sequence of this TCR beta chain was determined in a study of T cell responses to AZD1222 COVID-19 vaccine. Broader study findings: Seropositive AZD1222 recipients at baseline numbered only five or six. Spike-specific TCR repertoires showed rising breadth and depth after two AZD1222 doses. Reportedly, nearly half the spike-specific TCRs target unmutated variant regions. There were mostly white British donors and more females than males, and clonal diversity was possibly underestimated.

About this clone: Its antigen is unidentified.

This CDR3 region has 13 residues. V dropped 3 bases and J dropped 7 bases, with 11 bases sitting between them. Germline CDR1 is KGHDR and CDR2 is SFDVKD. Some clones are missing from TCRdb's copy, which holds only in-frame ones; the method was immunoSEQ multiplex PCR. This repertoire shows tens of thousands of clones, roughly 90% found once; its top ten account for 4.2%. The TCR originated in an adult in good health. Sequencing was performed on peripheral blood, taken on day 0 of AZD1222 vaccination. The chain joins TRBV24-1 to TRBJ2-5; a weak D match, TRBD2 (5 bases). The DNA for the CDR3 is TGTGCCACCAGTGATCCCCCCCTAGCGACCCAGTACTTC. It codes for CATSDPPLATQYF.